This T cell receptor (beta chain) was observed in a study of blood T cell repertoires in COVID-19. About the research overall: Acute and convalescent COVID-19 samples came from the United States, Italy and Spain.

Clones were sequenced by immunoSEQ multiplex PCR, and TCRdb holds only the in-frame ones, with some missing. The sample carries approximately 220,000 clones, 80% recorded once. The study drew participants aged roughly 18 to 95 years from under 30 US areas. CDR3 size: 18 residues. J gave up 4 bases and V 0 bases, and 6 bases lay outside the gene matches. Looked up from germline, CDR1 is LGHDT and CDR2 is YNNKEL (reference sequence). The sample comprised PBMCs or T cells enriched from blood (not recorded which). The chain is built from TRBV3-1 (or the pseudogene TRBV3-2) and TRBJ2-7, with 16 bases that match TRBD2. The source is a woman between 35 and 50 years old with acute COVID-19. The CDR3 loop reads CASSQEGLAGGPSYEQYF. Here the CDR3 DNA reads TGTGCCAGCAGCCAAGAGGGACTAGCGGGAGGGCCCAGTTACGAGCAGTACTTC.